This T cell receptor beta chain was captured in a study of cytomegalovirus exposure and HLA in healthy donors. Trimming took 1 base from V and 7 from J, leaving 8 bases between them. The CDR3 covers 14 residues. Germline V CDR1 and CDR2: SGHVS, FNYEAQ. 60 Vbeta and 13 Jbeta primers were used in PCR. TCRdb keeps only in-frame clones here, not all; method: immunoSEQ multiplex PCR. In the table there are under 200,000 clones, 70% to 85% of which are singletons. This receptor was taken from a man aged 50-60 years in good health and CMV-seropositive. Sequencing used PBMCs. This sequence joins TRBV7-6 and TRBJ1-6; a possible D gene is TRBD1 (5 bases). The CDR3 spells CASSLGRQNSPLHF. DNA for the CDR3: TGTGCCAGCAGCTTAGGGAGACAGAATTCACCCCTCCACTTT.